The T cell receptor beta chain under discussion was sequenced for a study of shared clonotypes between healthy human individuals (dated by TCRdb to the early 2020s). About the full investigation: A couple of women and a few men aged 18 to 49 years were included in the cohort. Per donor, three plates each were used for CD4 naive and CD4 memory, two for CD8 naive, and one for CD8 memory. The study deeply sequenced blood TCR repertoires of about 5 healthy adults to estimate repertoire size and the extent of clonotype sharing between individuals. To increase sequencing depth and limit assay-specific biases, different laboratories used diverse techniques to prepare libraries and sequence TCR repertoires. Leukapheresis yielded between about 0.9 and 9.5 billion PBMCs per donor.

TCR CDR3 regions were amplified from genomic DNA by multiplex PCR using the deep immunoSEQ assay. Genomic DNA extracted from each cell subset was distributed evenly over all wells of several immunoSEQ 96-well plates, and each plate served as one replicate. Each replicate PCR for sorted subsets received about 0.2 ug genomic DNA, equal to roughly 33,000 T cell genomes. Purified libraries were quantified with a Qubit 3.0 fluorometer, sized on a Bioanalyzer 2100, and re-quantified with the KAPA Library Quantification kit. Each immunoSEQ 96-well plate was sequenced on its own single-read 150-cycle Illumina NextSeq 550 flow cell. In the paper's pipeline: The immunoSEQ output contained only junctional sequences without quality scores, so filtering could not match that applied to full-length reads. Sequences were annotated with PyIR, a Python wrapper for IgBLAST v1.9, using IMGT germline references to assign V/J genes and CDR3. Any read was removed if the V/J assignment was weak (E-value above 1e-6), the CDR3 was missing, or the read contained stop codons, out-of-frame junctions, or ambiguous translated residues. A V3J clonotype was defined by an identical inferred V gene, J gene, and CDR3 amino acid sequence. Percentage overlap between repertoires was computed as shared unique clonotypes divided by the size of the smaller repertoire. Repertoire richness was assessed with RTK rarefaction, the Chao1 estimator, and Recon v2.1 estimates of unobserved clonotypes. For all TCRbeta clonotypes obtained by the gDNA method from a handful of donors, generation probabilities were computed with OLGA. The source is immuneACCESS, and TCRdb retained only in-frame sequences with V and J called. Part of the clones is not carried over; for the studies checked, unresolved V genes explain less than half of this, and the remainder is unexplained. The V and J calls and the clone size are those of that table, but D and trimming were determined from the DNA. Counted in this sample were 2 million to 3 million clones; under 95% of them appeared once. 0.36% of the sample belongs to the ten largest clones.

Overall study results and their limits: Sampling was restricted to blood, and TCR repertoires in tissue are likely to differ from TCR repertoires in blood. Rarefaction of sorted-subset datasets indicated incomplete sequencing despite the large sequencing depth. When a handful of donors were compared, the shared fraction of clonotypes was around 5% for naive CD4, roughly 3.4% for naive CD8, 2.3% for memory CD4, and around 0.4% for memory CD8. The genetic and exposure-history diversity represented was limited by the small number of donors. Based on pairwise subsampling, the degree of clonotype sharing among donors was expected to be affected by sequencing depth. Larger estimated clonotype richness was generally found for naive subsets than for memory subsets. Compared with non-shared clonotypes, clonotypes shared by all four sorted-subset donors had higher generation probabilities.

Of note for this clone: Its antigen is still unknown. No base qualities exist here, and no much larger clone lies one base off it.

V sheds 2 bases and J sheds 4 bases, leaving 9 bases between their ends. The germline V gene (reference sequence) sets CDR1 to GTSNPN and CDR2 to SVGIG. The CDR3 numbers 13 residues from cysteine through phenylalanine. The kept DNA is CDR3 alone, 39 bases in frame from the first base. Healthy HIV-negative adults with no recently reported acute infections or vaccinations were included as donors. All donors were Caucasian adults living in Nashville, Tennessee, USA. CD4+ T cells were enriched through magnetic negative selection, after which naive cells were positively selected on CD45RA and the remaining negative fraction served as the memory subset. Blood was obtained by leukapheresis, after which PBMCs were separated by Ficoll-Histopaque density gradient centrifugation and cryopreserved in liquid nitrogen vapor phase. Purity and quantity of every magnetically sorted T cell population were checked by analytical flow cytometry. Each sorted fraction had its genomic DNA isolated and then quantified by UV absorbance on a Nanodrop 2000c.

The sample comprised naive CD4+ T cells from PBMCs. Sample cell subset or site, as interpreted from the label and publication: CD45RA+ positively selected. The sequence came from a man aged 18 to 35 in good health. Some clones in this sample may be carry-over from other donors' samples. The rearrangement combines TRBV30 with TRBJ1-5, with the D gene not clear enough to name. CDR3 reads: CAWSQNSNQPQHF. The bases read TGTGCCTGGAGTCAAAACAGTAATCAGCCCCAGCATTTT.